The clone carrying this T cell receptor (beta chain) has just one count. The data are from a study of T-cell memory formation after mild COVID-19. TCRdb fed the 5' RACE reads into MiXCR, producing one record per CDR3 protein. There are roughly 80,000 distinct CDR3 sequences in the sample; over 11% occur only once, and about 31% lies in the top ten. V lost 4 bases to trimming and J lost 4 bases, with 11 bases between them. The CDR3 runs 13 residues. In germline, CDR1 is SQVTM, CDR2 ANQGSEA. The sequence was obtained from an adult woman who had mild COVID-19 (a few samples of this study predate the infection). Cell type and time point are not known. Specimen: PBMCs or a T cell subset sorted from them (not recorded which). The V call is TRBV29-1, the J call TRBJ2-1; D may correspond to TRBD1 or TRBD2 (6 bases each). Written as DNA, the CDR3 is TGCAGCGTTGGTGGGGGGCGGTACAATGAGCAGTTCTTC. As protein: CSVGGGRYNEQFF.